The present T cell receptor beta chain was sequenced within a study of blood T cell repertoires in COVID-19. Study background: Some COVID-19 samples were acute and others convalescent; all came from the United States, Italy and Spain. From T cells, B-cell-depleted T cells, or PBMCs came the material, which was cDNA or gDNA.

Authors' processing steps: The authors estimated nucleated cell counts from reference gene primer amplification. The method was immunoSEQ multiplex PCR; TCRdb's version includes in-frame clones alone and lacks a portion of them. V, J and clone size reflect that table, while D and trimming were determined from the DNA. The sample has over 70,000 clones; 88% are singletons. This CDR3 region has 16 residues. Germline CDR1 and CDR2: MNHEY and SVGEGT. J lost 5 bases, V lost 5 bases, and 13 bases had no gene match. The TCR sequence derives from a woman of 80 years or more with acute or convalescent COVID-19. The chain recombines TRBV6-2 or TRBV6-3 with TRBJ2-5; 8 bases are a match to TRBD1. The specimen was peripheral blood. CDR3 in DNA: TGTGCCAGCAGTGACGTGGCAGGGGGCGGAAGGGAGACCCAGTACTTC. Translated, it gives CASSDVAGGGRETQYF.